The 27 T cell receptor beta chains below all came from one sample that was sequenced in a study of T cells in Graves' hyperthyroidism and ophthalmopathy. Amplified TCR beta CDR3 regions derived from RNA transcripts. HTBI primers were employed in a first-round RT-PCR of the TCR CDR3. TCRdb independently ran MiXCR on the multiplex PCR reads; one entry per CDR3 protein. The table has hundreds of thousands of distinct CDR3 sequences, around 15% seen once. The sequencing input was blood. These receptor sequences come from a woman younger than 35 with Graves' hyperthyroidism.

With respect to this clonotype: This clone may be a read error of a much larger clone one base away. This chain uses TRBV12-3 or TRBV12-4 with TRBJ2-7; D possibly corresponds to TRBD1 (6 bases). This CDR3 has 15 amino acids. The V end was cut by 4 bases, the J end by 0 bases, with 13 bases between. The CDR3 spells CASSSGQTRSYEQYF. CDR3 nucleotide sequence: TGTGCCAGCAGTTCAGGACAGACCCGCTCCTACGAGCAGTACTTC.

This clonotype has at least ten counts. The CDR3 bases are TGTGCCAGCAGCCCTCATCGGGAGACCCAGTACTTC. Translation gives CASSPHRETQYF. This chain connects TRBV7-2 to TRBJ2-5; D ambiguous. In germline, CDR1 is SGHTA, CDR2 FQGNSA. This CDR3 is built from 12 residues. Trimming stripped 5 bases from V and 5 bases from J, with 9 bases between.

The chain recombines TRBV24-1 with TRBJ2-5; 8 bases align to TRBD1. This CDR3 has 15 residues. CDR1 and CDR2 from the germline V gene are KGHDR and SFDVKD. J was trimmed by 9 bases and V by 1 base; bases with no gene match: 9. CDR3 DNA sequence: TGTGCCACCAGTGATTTCAACAGGGGGGAGTGGGCCCAGTACTTC. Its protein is CATSDFNRGEWAQYF.

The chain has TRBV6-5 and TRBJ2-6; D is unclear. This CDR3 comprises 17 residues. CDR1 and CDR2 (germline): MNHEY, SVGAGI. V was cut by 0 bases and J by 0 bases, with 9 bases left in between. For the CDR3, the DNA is TGTGCCAGCAGTTACTCGATGAGGTCCTCTGGGGCCAACGTCCTGACTTTC. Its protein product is CASSYSMRSSGANVLTF.

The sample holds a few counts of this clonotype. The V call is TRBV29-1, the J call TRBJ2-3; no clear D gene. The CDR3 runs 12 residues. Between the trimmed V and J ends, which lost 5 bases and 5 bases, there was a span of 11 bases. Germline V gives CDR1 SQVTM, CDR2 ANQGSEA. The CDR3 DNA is TGCAGCGTTCGGGCCCAGGTAGATACGCAGTATTTT. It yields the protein CSVRAQVDTQYF.

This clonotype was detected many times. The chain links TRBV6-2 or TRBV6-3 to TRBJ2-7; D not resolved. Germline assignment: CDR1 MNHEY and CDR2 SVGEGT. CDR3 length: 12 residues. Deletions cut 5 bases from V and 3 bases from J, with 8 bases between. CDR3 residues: CASSSSLYEQYF. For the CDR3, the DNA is TGTGCCAGCAGTAGTAGTCTCTACGAGCAGTACTTC.

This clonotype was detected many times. The CDR3 region is CASGLGTGIYEQYF. The CDR3 nucleotides read TGTGCTAGTGGTTTGGGGACAGGGATCTACGAGCAGTACTTC. The chain carries TRBV12-5 and TRBJ2-7; 8 bases fit TRBD1. V lost 1 base and J lost 3; bases outside the gene matches: 2. Germline V lookup: CDR1 LGHNT, CDR2 FRNRAP. The CDR3 is made up of 14 amino acids.

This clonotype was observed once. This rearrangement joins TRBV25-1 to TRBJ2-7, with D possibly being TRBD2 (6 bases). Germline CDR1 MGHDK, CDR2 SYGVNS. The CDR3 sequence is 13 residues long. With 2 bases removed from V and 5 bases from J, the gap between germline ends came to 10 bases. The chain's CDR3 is CASSERAGNEQYF. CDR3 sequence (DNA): TGTGCCAGCAGTGAAAGGGCGGGGAACGAGCAGTACTTC.

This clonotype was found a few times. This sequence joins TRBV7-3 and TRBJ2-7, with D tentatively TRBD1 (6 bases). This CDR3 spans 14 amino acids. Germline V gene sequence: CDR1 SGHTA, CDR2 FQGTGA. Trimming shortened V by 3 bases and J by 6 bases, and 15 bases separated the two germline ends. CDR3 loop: CASSLDQGIGEQYF. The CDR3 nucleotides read TGTGCCAGCAGCTTGGATCAGGGGATCGGCGAGCAGTACTTC.

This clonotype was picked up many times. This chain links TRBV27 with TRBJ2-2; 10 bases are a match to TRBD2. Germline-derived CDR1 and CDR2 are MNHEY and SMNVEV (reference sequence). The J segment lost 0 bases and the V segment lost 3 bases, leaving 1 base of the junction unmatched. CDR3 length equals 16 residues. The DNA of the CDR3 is TGTGCCAGCAGTTTCCTAGCGGGAGCGAACACCGGGGAGCTGTTTTTT. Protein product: CASSFLAGANTGELFF.

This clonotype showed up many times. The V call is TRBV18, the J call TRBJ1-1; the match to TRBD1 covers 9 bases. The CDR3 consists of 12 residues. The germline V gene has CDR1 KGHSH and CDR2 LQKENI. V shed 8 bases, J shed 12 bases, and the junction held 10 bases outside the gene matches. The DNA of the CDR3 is TGTGCCAGCGCCGGACAGGGGCCGTTTTCTTTCTTT. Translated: CASAGQGPFSFF. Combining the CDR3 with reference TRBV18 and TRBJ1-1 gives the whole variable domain NAGVMQNPRHLVRRRGQEARLRCSPMKGHSHVYWYRQLPEEGLKFMVYLQKENIIDESGMPKERFSAEFPKEGPSILRIQQVVRGDSAAYFCASAGQGPFSFFGQGTRLTVV.

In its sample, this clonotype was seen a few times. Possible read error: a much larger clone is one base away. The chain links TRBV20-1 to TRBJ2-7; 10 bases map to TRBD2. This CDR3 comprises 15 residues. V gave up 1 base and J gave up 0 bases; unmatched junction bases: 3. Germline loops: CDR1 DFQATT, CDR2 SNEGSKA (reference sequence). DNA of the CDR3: TGCAGTGCTAGAGTTCCTAGCGGGAGCTCCTACGAGCAGTACTTC. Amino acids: CSARVPSGSSYEQYF.

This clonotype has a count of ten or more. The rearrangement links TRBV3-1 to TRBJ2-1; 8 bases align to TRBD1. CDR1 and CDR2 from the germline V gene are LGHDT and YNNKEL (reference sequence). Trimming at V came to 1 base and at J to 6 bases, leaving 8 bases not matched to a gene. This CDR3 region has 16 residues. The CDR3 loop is CASSQVGGTGSNEQFF. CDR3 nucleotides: TGTGCCAGCAGCCAAGTTGGCGGGACAGGTTCCAATGAGCAGTTCTTC.

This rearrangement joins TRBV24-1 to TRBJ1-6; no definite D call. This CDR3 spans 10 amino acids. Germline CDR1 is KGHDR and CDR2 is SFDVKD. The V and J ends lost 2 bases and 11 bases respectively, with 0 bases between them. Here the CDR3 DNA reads TGTGCCACCAGTGATTCACCCCTCCACTTT. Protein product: CATSDSPLHF.

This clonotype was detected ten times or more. The CDR3 DNA follows: TGTGCCAGCTCACCTCCCGGGGTTCCCTACAATGAGCAGTTCTTC. It codes for CASSPPGVPYNEQFF. The chain combines TRBV18 with TRBJ2-1; weak D call: TRBD2 (5 bases). V lost 3 bases and J lost 2, with 11 bases in between. Per germline, CDR1 KGHSH and CDR2 LQKENI. The CDR3 runs 15 residues.

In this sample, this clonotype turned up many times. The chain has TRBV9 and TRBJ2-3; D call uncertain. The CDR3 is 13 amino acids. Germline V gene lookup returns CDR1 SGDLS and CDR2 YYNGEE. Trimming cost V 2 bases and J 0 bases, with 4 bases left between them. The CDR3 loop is CASSVSSTDTQYF. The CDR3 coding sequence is TGTGCCAGCAGCGTCAGTAGCACAGATACGCAGTATTTT.

The DNA for the CDR3 is TGTGCCAGTAGTCGTTACCGCTCCTATAATTCACCCCTCCACTTT. Its translation: CASSRYRSYNSPLHF. This rearrangement joins TRBV19 to TRBJ1-6; D not resolved. The germline V and J ends were trimmed by 5 bases and 0 bases, with 8 bases remaining between them. Germline V gene data show CDR1 as LNHDA and CDR2 as SQIVND (reference sequence). This CDR3 comprises 15 residues.

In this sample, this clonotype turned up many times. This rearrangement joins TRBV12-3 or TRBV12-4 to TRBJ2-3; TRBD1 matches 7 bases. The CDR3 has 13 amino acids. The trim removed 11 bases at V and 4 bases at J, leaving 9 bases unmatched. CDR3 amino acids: CAVSRGSPDTQYF. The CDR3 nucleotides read TGTGCCGTAAGCAGGGGGTCCCCAGATACGCAGTATTTT.

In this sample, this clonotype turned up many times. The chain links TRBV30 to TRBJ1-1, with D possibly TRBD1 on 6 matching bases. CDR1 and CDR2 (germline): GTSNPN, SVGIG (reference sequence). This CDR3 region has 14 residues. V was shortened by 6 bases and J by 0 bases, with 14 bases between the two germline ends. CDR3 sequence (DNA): TGTGCCTGTTCAGGGGAATCTATGAACACTGAAGCTTTCTTT. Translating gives CACSGESMNTEAFF.

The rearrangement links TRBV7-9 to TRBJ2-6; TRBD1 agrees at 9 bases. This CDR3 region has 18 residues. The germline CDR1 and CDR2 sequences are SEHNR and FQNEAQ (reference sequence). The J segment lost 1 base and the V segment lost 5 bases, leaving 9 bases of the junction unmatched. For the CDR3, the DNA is TGTGCCAGCAGCCTTCATGGGACAGGGCCTTCTGGGGCCAACGTCCTGACTTTC. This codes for CASSLHGTGPSGANVLTF.

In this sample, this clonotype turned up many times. The CDR3 bases are TGTGCCAGCAGTGAAATGGGGACTACAGGGATGCAGTTCTTC. It specifies CASSEMGTTGMQFF. This chain uses TRBV2 with TRBJ2-1; TRBD2 is a possible D gene (7 bases). Germline loops: CDR1 SNHLY, CDR2 FYNNEI. Between the trimmed V and J ends, which lost 2 bases and 12 bases, there was a span of 17 bases. The CDR3 totals 14 residues.

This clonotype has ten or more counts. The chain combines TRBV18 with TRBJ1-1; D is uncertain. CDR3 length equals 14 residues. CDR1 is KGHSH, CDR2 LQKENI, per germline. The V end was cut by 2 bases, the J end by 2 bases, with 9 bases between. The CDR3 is CASSPLRANTEAFF. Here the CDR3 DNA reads TGTGCCAGCTCACCATTGAGGGCAAACACTGAAGCTTTCTTT.

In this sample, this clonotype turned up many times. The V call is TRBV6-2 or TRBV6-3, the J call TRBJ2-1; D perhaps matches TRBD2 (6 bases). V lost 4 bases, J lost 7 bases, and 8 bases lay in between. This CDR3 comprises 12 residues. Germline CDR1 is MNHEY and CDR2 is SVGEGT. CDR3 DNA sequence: TGTGCCAGCAGTTCGACTAGTAATGAGCAGTTCTTC. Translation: CASSSTSNEQFF.

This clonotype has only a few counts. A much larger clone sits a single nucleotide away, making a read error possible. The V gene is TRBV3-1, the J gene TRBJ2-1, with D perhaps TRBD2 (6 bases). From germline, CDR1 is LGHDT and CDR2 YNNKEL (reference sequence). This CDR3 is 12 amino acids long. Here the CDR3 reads CVSSQVGSGQFF. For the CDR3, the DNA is TGTGTCAGCAGCCAAGTTGGTAGCGGCCAGTTCTTC.

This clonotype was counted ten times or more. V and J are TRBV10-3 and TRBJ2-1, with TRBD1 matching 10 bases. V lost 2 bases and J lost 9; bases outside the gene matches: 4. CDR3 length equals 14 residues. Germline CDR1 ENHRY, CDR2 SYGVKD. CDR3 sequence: CAISEVGDRGEQFF. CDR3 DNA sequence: TGTGCCATCAGTGAGGTGGGGGACAGGGGTGAGCAGTTCTTC.

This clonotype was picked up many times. CDR3 in amino acids: CASSRGPLQSHEQYF. The CDR3, as DNA: TGTGCCAGCTCAAGGGGACCTTTACAATCCCACGAGCAGTACTTC. The chain recombines TRBV18 with TRBJ2-7; possibly TRBD1 or TRBD2 for D (5 bases each). V was clipped by 5 bases and J by 5 bases, with 19 bases between them. The CDR3 is 15 amino acids. CDR1 is KGHSH, CDR2 LQKENI, per germline.

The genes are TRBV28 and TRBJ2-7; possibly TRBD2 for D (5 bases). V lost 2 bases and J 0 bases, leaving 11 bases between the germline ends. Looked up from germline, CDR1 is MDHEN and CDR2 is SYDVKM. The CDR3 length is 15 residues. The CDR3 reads CASSLLAAASYEQYF. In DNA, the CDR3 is TGTGCCAGCAGTTTACTAGCAGCGGCCTCCTACGAGCAGTACTTC.